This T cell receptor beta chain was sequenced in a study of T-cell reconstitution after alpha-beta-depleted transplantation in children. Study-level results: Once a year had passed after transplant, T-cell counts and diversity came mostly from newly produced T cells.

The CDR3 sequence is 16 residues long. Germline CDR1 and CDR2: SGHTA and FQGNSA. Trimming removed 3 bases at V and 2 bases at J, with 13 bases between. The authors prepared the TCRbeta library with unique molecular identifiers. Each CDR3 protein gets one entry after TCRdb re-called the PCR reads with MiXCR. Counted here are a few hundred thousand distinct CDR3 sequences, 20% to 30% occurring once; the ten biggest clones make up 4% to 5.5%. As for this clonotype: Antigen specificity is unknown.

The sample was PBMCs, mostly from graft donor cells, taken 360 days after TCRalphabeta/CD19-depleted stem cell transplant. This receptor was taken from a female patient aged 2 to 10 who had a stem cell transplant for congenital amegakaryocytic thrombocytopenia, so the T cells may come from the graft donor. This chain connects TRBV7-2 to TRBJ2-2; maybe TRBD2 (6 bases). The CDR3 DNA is TGTGCCAGCAGCTTTCTGGCGGGATCTAACACCGGGGAGCTGTTTTTT. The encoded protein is CASSFLAGSNTGELFF.